These 27 T cell receptor beta chains were all obtained from the same sample, sequenced in a study of CD8 T cells in Susac syndrome. Reverse transcription of roughly 0.45 to 1 ug RNA used random hexamers. MiXCR, applied by TCRdb to the immunoSEQ multiplex PCR reads, yields one record per CDR3 protein. The table lists about 150,000 distinct CDR3 sequences, roughly 96% of them singletons. Material: CD8+ T cells from PBMCs. The receptors stem from a human donor with multiple sclerosis.

This chain connects TRBV3-1 to TRBJ1-2; D not resolved. This CDR3 is 16 amino acids long. V was cut by 0 bases and J by 0 bases, with 11 bases left in between. In germline, CDR1 is LGHDT, CDR2 YNNKEL (reference sequence). This CDR3 is CASSQERTESNYGYTF. DNA for the CDR3: TGTGCCAGCAGCCAAGAACGGACCGAATCTAACTATGGCTACACCTTC.

The rearrangement uses TRBV7-9 and TRBJ1-4; D perhaps matches TRBD1 (6 bases). The CDR3 extends over 13 amino acids. V lost 5 bases and J 6 bases, leaving 10 bases between the germline ends. Germline assignment: CDR1 SEHNR and CDR2 FQNEAQ (reference sequence). The CDR3 spells CASSPGGYEKLFF. The CDR3 DNA is TGTGCCAGCAGCCCCGGGGGCTATGAAAAACTGTTTTTT.

The gene calls are TRBV6-2 or TRBV6-3 and TRBJ1-2; the D is unclear. The germline V and J ends were trimmed by 5 bases and 8 bases, with 24 bases remaining between them. Germline loops: CDR1 MNHEY, CDR2 SVGEGT. CDR3 length: 16 residues. The CDR3 DNA reads TGTGCCAGCAGTCGTCCCCAGCCCGATTATTCGGTCGGCTACACCTTC. Its translation is CASSRPQPDYSVGYTF.

This clonotype has only one observation. The gene calls are TRBV14 and TRBJ2-3; D might be TRBD2 (5 bases). The germline V gene encodes CDR1 SGHDN and CDR2 FVKESK. Between the trimmed V and J ends, which lost 1 base and 14 bases, there was a span of 19 bases. This CDR3 region has 14 residues. CDR3 DNA: TGTGCCAGCAGCCAAGGTCCCCGGGGTTCTCCCGGGTATTTT. This translates into CASSQGPRGSPGYF.

This clonotype is a singleton in its sample. In DNA form, the CDR3 reads TGTGCCACCAGCAGAGATCCTGAAAGGACGAATCAGCCCCAGCATTTT. Residues: CATSRDPERTNQPQHF. This rearrangement joins TRBV15 to TRBJ1-5; D not resolved. The ends were cut back, 0 bases at V and 4 bases at J, with 13 bases in the middle. In germline, CDR1 is LNHNV, CDR2 YYDKDF (reference sequence). This CDR3 comprises 16 residues.

This chain uses TRBV29-1 with TRBJ2-1; D gene unclear. Trimming removed 0 bases from V and 2 bases from J, with 8 bases in between. Germline CDR1 is SQVTM and CDR2 is ANQGSEA. The CDR3 loop spans 14 amino acids. CDR3 DNA sequence: TGCAGCGTTGAAGACCTCGACCCCTACAATGAGCAGTTCTTC. The encoded protein is CSVEDLDPYNEQFF.

The rearrangement uses TRBV9 and TRBJ2-1; D gene unclear. Germline V gene data show CDR1 as SGDLS and CDR2 as YYNGEE. Deletions cut 2 bases from V and 8 bases from J, with 8 bases between. This CDR3 is built from 12 residues. CDR3 sequence reads: CASSVGLDEQFF. In nucleotides, the CDR3 is TGTGCCAGCAGCGTGGGGTTGGATGAGCAGTTCTTC.

This chain connects TRBV30 to TRBJ1-1; D is undetermined. Germline V lookup: CDR1 GTSNPN, CDR2 SVGIG (reference sequence). Deletions cut 4 bases from V and 1 base from J, with 13 bases between. The CDR3 runs 14 residues. CDR3 in amino acids: CAWNSPPANTEAFF. The DNA of the CDR3 is TGTGCCTGGAACAGCCCTCCAGCGAACACTGAAGCTTTCTTT.

J is TRBJ1-1 and V is TRBV11-3; D may be TRBD1 (6 bases). Trimming took 3 bases from V and 1 from J, leaving 9 bases between them. This CDR3 is 14 amino acids long. Germline lookup yields CDR1 SGHNT and CDR2 YENEEA. CDR3 loop: CASSFGGPNTEAFF. CDR3 bases: TGTGCCAGCAGCTTTGGGGGGCCGAACACTGAAGCTTTCTTT. Using reference TRBV11-3 and TRBJ1-1 for the parts outside the CDR3, the full variable domain is EAGVVQSPRYKIIEKKQPVAFWCNPISGHNTLYWYLQNLGQGPELLIRYENEEAVDDSQLPKDRFSAERLKGVDSTLKIQPAELGDSAVYLCASSFGGPNTEAFFGQGTRLTVV.

This chain links TRBV9 with TRBJ2-1; tentatively, D is TRBD1 (5 bases). This CDR3 has 13 residues. Per the germline V gene, CDR1 is SGDLS and CDR2 is YYNGEE. Deletions cut 4 bases from V and 15 bases from J, with 20 bases between. The CDR3 is CASSRETGDPMFF. CDR3 DNA sequence: TGTGCCAGCAGCAGAGAAACAGGTGACCCGATGTTCTTC.

The V gene is TRBV29-1, the J gene TRBJ1-5; 8 bases map to TRBD1. CDR1 is SQVTM, CDR2 ANQGSEA, per germline. J lost 4 bases, V lost 7 bases, and 9 bases had no gene match. The CDR3 is made up of 14 amino acids. CDR3 loop: CSAKTGVPNQPQHF. Here the CDR3 DNA reads TGCAGCGCTAAGACAGGGGTCCCTAATCAGCCCCAGCATTTT.

V is TRBV29-1 and J is TRBJ2-6; no firm D call. Germline values: CDR1 SQVTM, CDR2 ANQGSEA. The CDR3 has 17 amino acids. The germline V and J ends were trimmed by 7 bases and 0 bases, with 19 bases remaining between them. The CDR3 DNA follows: TGCAGCGCCGTGGGCTCTCCGCACGGCTCTGGGGCCAACGTCCTGACTTTC. Amino acid sequence: CSAVGSPHGSGANVLTF.

This sequence joins TRBV27 and TRBJ1-1; D unclear. The CDR3 extends over 14 amino acids. Looked up from germline, CDR1 is MNHEY and CDR2 is SMNVEV (reference sequence). Trimming shortened V by 5 bases and J by 1 base, and 11 bases separated the two germline ends. The CDR3 sequence is CASSPTNSNTEAFF. In nucleotides, the CDR3 is TGTGCCAGCAGTCCCACGAACTCGAACACTGAAGCTTTCTTT.

The CDR3 bases are TGTGCCAGCAGCCATGGTCTCATGACAGATACGCAGTATTTT. Translated, it gives CASSHGLMTDTQYF. The rearrangement uses TRBV7-9 and TRBJ2-3; D is uncertain. The CDR3 runs 14 residues. CDR1 and CDR2 from the germline V gene are SEHNR and FQNEAQ (reference sequence). The V and J ends lost 5 bases and 3 bases respectively, with 12 bases between them.

The chain carries TRBV19 and TRBJ2-1; D gene uncertain. Per the germline V gene, CDR1 is LNHDA and CDR2 is SQIVND (reference sequence). CDR3 length equals 11 residues. Trimming removed 3 bases at V and 8 bases at J, with 5 bases between. The CDR3 DNA reads as TGTGCCAGTAGTATGTCAGATGAGCAGTTCTTC. Translated, it gives CASSMSDEQFF. Full variable domain (rest looked up from reference TRBV19 and TRBJ2-1): DGGITQSPKYLFRKEGQNVTLSCEQNLNHDAMYWYRQDPGQGLRLIYYSQIVNDFQKGDIAEGYSVSREKKESFPLTVTSAQKNPTAFYLCASSMSDEQFFGPGTRLTVL.

The rearrangement uses TRBV9 and TRBJ1-3; 8 bases agree with TRBD1. V was clipped by 4 bases and J by 6 bases; unmatched bases: 12. Germline V lookup: CDR1 SGDLS, CDR2 YYNGEE. CDR3 length: 16 amino acids. The CDR3 nucleotides are TGTGCCAGCAGCAGCGGACAGGGTGTATATGTAAACACCATATATTTT. Its translation is CASSSGQGVYVNTIYF.

The gene calls are TRBV27 and TRBJ2-2; the D is unclear. Trimming took off 6 bases at V and 2 bases at J, with 4 bases between the two ends. The germline CDR1 and CDR2 sequences are MNHEY and SMNVEV (reference sequence). The CDR3 covers 12 residues. The CDR3 DNA reads TGTGCCAGCAGAATCAACACCGGGGAGCTGTTTTTT. It translates to CASRINTGELFF.

This chain connects TRBV9 to TRBJ1-2; D gene unclear. Deletions cut 3 bases from V and 1 base from J, with 7 bases between. Germline V CDR1 and CDR2: SGDLS, YYNGEE. The CDR3 has 13 amino acids. The CDR3 spells CASSAHNNYGYTF. Here the CDR3 DNA reads TGTGCCAGCAGCGCTCACAATAACTATGGCTACACCTTC.

This clonotype was found once. The chain is built from TRBV29-1 and TRBJ1-2; TRBD1 is a possible D gene (5 bases). Germline CDR1 SQVTM, CDR2 ANQGSEA. Trimming removed 6 bases at V and 7 bases at J, with 12 bases between. The CDR3 totals 11 residues. This chain's CDR3 is CSVGQGGGYTF. In nucleotides, the CDR3 is TGCAGCGTAGGGCAGGGAGGTGGCTACACCTTC.

This rearrangement joins TRBV29-1 to TRBJ2-7; unclear D gene. Between the trimmed V and J ends, which lost 6 bases and 3 bases, there was a span of 12 bases. The CDR3 extends over 12 amino acids. CDR1 is SQVTM and CDR2 is ANQGSEA in the germline V gene. The CDR3: CSVVYDGYEQYF. The CDR3 DNA reads TGCAGCGTAGTGTACGACGGCTACGAGCAGTACTTC.

The chain employs TRBV15 and TRBJ1-1; D ambiguous. Looked up from germline, CDR1 is LNHNV and CDR2 is YYDKDF (reference sequence). This CDR3 region has 13 residues. The V end was cut by 3 bases, the J end by 1 base, with 6 bases between. CDR3 protein: CATSREGNTEAFF. CDR3 nucleotides: TGTGCCACCAGCAGGGAAGGGAACACTGAAGCTTTCTTT.

The chain recombines TRBV20-1 with TRBJ2-1; D is ambiguous. This CDR3 has 12 amino acids. V lost 1 base to trimming and J lost 6 bases, with 7 bases between them. CDR1 is DFQATT, CDR2 SNEGSKA, per germline (reference sequence). CDR3 nucleotide sequence: TGCAGTGCTAGAGGGCCACCCAATGAGCAGTTCTTC. Translated: CSARGPPNEQFF.

This sequence joins TRBV13 and TRBJ2-2; TRBD1 matches at 7 bases. The CDR3 has 15 amino acids. Looked up from germline, CDR1 is PRHDT and CDR2 is FYEKMQ (reference sequence). V shed 2 bases, J shed 7 bases, and the junction held 7 bases outside the gene matches. CDR3 amino acids: CASSLRQGVVGELFF. The CDR3 DNA sequence: TGTGCCAGCAGCTTACGACAGGGCGTGGTCGGGGAGCTGTTTTTT.

The CDR3 region is CASSSRQGKETQYF. In nucleotides, the CDR3 is TGTGCCAGCAGTTCCCGACAGGGGAAAGAGACCCAGTACTTC. The rearrangement joins TRBV6-5 to TRBJ2-5; 8 bases map to TRBD1. After removal of 4 bases from V and 3 bases from J, the junction contained 4 bases not matched to a gene. CDR3 length: 14 amino acids. Germline lookup yields CDR1 MNHEY and CDR2 SVGAGI.

The V and J genes are TRBV12-3 or TRBV12-4 and TRBJ2-5; 10 bases align to TRBD2. The CDR3 totals 17 residues. V lost 5 bases to trimming and J lost 3 bases; unmatched junction nucleotides: 12. Here the CDR3 DNA reads TGTGCCAGCAGTCCCCGGGGTAGCGGGGGGCTTGAAGAGACCCAGTACTTC. Encoded protein: CASSPRGSGGLEETQYF.

The CDR3 loop is CASSLGLGYEQYF. In nucleotides, the CDR3 is TGTGCCAGCAGCTTAGGACTAGGCTACGAGCAGTACTTC. The chain couples TRBV7-9 to TRBJ2-7, with TRBD2 as a possible D gene (6 bases). V was clipped by 1 base and J by 3 bases, with 7 bases between them. Germline lookup yields CDR1 SEHNR and CDR2 FQNEAQ (reference sequence). The CDR3 runs to 13 residues.

This sequence joins TRBV15 and TRBJ2-1; tentatively, D is TRBD1 (6 bases). The CDR3 runs 16 residues. V was clipped by 0 bases and J by 8 bases, with 17 bases between them. CDR1 and CDR2 (germline): LNHNV, YYDKDF (reference sequence). This CDR3 reads CATSRDQGFMVHEQFF. The DNA for the CDR3 is TGTGCCACCAGCAGAGATCAGGGGTTTATGGTCCATGAGCAGTTCTTC.